This record concerns one T cell receptor (beta chain) sequence. These data originate in a study of blood T cell repertoires in COVID-19. Whole-study context: Acute and convalescent COVID-19 samples came from the United States, Italy and Spain. PBMCs, B-cell-depleted T cells, or T cells were the source of the cDNA or gDNA that made up the material.

Original handling: Amplification from reference gene primers served as the basis for estimated nucleated cell counts. Repertoires were generated with immunoSEQ multiplex PCR, while TCRdb's copy carries only in-frame clones and drops some. The V and J calls and clone size were taken over from that table, and D and trimming were inferred from the DNA. Of 390,000 or so clones listed, 90% were seen once; the top ten hold around 7%. The CDR3 is 17 residues long. With 6 bases removed from V and 8 bases from J, the gap between germline ends came to 26 bases. In germline, CDR1 is MDHEN, CDR2 SYDVKM. The sequenced material came from peripheral blood. The chain joins TRBV28 to TRBJ2-1, with a possible D match to TRBD2 (5 bases). This sequence originates from a man aged 18 to 29 with active or convalescent COVID-19. The CDR3 spells CASSILEAVRGLDEQFF. The DNA of the CDR3 is TGTGCCAGCAGCATACTCGAAGCGGTCCGCGGGTTGGATGAGCAGTTCTTC.